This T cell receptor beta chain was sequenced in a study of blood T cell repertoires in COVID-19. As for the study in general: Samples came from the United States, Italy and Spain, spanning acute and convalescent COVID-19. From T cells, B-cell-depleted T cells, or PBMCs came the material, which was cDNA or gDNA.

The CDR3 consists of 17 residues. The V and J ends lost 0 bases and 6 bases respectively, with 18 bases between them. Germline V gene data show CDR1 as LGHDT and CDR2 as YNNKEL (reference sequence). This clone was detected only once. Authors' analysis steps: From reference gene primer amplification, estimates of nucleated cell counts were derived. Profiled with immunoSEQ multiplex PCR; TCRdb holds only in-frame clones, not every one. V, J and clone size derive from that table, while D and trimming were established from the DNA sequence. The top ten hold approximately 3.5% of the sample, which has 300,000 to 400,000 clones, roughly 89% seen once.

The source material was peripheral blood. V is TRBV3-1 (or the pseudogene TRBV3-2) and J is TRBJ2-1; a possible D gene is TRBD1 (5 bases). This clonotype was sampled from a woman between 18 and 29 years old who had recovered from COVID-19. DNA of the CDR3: TGTGCCAGCAGCCAAGATCGTGGCGCTGGAAGGGGCAATGAGCAGTTCTTC. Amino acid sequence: CASSQDRGAGRGNEQFF.